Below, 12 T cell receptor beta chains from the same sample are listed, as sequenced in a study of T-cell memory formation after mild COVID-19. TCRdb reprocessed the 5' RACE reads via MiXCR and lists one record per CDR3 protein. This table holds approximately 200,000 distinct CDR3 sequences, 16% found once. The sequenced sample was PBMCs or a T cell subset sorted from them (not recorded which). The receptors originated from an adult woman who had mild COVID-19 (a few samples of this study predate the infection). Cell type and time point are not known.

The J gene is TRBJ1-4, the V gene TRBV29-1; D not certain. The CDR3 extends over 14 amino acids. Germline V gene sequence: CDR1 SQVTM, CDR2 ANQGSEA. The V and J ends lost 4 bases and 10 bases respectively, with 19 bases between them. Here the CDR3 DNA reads TGCAGCGTTGGATTTGGAGTTTCGACGGGAAAACTGTTTTTT. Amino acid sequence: CSVGFGVSTGKLFF.

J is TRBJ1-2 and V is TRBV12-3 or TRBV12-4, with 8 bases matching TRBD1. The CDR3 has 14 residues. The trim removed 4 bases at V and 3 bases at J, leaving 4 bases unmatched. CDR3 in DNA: TGTGCCAGCAGTTCGACAGGGGCCGACTATGGCTACACCTTC. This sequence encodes CASSSTGADYGYTF.

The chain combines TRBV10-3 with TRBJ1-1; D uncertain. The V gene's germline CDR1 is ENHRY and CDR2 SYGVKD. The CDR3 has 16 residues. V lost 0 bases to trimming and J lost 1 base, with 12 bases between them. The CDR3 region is CAISESRGVANTEAFF. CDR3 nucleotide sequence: TGTGCCATCAGTGAGTCTCGCGGGGTGGCGAACACTGAAGCTTTCTTT.

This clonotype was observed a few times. CDR3 residues: CASSFNYAESPLHF. In DNA form, the CDR3 reads TGTGCCAGCAGTTTTAATTATGCTGAGTCACCCCTCCACTTT. V usage is TRBV12-3 or TRBV12-4 and J usage is TRBJ1-6; D not resolved. Trimming removed 3 bases at V and 10 bases at J, with 13 bases between. The CDR3 contains 14 residues.

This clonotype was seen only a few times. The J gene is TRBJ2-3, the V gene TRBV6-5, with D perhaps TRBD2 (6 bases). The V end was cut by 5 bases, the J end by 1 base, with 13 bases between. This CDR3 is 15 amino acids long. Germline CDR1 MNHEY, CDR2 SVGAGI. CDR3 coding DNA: TGTGCCAGCAGTGCCGGGACTTGGGGCACAGATACGCAGTATTTT. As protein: CASSAGTWGTDTQYF.

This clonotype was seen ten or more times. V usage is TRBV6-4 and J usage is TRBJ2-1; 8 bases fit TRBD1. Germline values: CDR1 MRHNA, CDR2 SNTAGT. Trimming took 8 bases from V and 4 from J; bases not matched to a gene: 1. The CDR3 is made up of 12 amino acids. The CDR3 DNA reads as TGTGCCAGCCGGGACAGGTACAATGAGCAGTTCTTC. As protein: CASRDRYNEQFF.

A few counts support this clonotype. CDR3 sequence reads: CASSVGRGFEETQYF. DNA for the CDR3: TGTGCCAGCAGCGTCGGAAGGGGATTTGAGGAGACCCAGTACTTC. The chain joins TRBV9 to TRBJ2-5, with a tentative D call TRBD1 (5 bases). Trimming stripped 2 bases from V and 5 bases from J, with 16 bases between. The CDR3 sequence is 15 residues long. The germline CDR1 and CDR2 sequences are SGDLS and YYNGEE.

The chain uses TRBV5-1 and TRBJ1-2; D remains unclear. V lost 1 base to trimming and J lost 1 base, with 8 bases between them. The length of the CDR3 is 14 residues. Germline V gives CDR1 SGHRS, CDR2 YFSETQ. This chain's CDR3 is CASSLNSNNYGYTF. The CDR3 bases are TGCGCCAGCAGCTTGAATTCGAATAACTATGGCTACACCTTC.

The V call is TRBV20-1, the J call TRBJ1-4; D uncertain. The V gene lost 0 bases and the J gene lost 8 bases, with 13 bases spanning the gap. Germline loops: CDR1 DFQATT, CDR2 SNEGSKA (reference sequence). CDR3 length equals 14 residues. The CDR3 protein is CSARDGGSQEKLFF. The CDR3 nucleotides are TGCAGTGCTAGAGACGGAGGGTCGCAAGAAAAACTGTTTTTT.

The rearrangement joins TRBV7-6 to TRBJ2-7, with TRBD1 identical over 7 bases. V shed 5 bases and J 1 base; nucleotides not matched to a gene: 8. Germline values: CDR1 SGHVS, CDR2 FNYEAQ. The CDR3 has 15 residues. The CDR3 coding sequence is TGTGCCAGCAGCCGCGAGACAGGGAATTCCTACGAGCAGTACTTC. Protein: CASSRETGNSYEQYF.

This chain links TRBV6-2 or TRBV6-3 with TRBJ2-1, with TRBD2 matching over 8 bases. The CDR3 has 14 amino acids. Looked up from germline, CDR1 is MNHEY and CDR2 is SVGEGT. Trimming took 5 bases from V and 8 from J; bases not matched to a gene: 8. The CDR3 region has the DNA TGTGCCAGCAGTAAGGGACTAGGTGGGGATGAGCAGTTCTTC. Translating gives CASSKGLGGDEQFF.

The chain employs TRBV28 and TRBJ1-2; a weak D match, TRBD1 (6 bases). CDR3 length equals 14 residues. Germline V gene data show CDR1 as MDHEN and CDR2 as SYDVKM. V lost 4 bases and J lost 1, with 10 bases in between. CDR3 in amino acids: CASSSGGYNYGYTF. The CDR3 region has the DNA TGTGCCAGCAGTTCGGGGGGCTATAACTATGGCTACACCTTC.